One sample yielded the 10 T cell receptor beta chains listed below, sequenced in a study of T cells in Graves' hyperthyroidism and ophthalmopathy. It was RNA transcripts that yielded the amplified TCR beta CDR3 regions. With the HTBI primer set, the TCR CDR3 went through a first round of RT-PCR. TCRdb ran MiXCR on the multiplex PCR reads and lists one entry per CDR3 protein. The sample contains hundreds of thousands of distinct CDR3 sequences, 11% to 15% of which appear only once. Sequences were obtained from blood. The origin of the receptors is a woman between 18 and 29 years old with Graves' hyperthyroidism.

This clonotype was seen many times. In nucleotides, the CDR3 is TGTGCCAGCAGCCCGGACAGTGACAATGAGCAGTTCTTC. Encoded protein: CASSPDSDNEQFF. V usage is TRBV11-2 and J usage is TRBJ2-1; D might be TRBD1 (6 bases). V was clipped by 5 bases and J by 5 bases, with 10 bases between them. The CDR3 extends over 13 amino acids. Germline V gene sequence: CDR1 SGHAT, CDR2 FQNNGV.

This clonotype was detected ten times or more. The chain carries TRBV30 and TRBJ1-5; possible D gene TRBD1, 6 bases. The CDR3 has 16 residues. The germline gives CDR1 GTSNPN, CDR2 SVGIG (reference sequence). Trimming took off 0 bases at V and 4 bases at J, with 16 bases between the two ends. The CDR3 sequence: CAWSVLGALRNQPQHF. As DNA, the CDR3 is TGTGCCTGGAGTGTACTGGGGGCCCTACGTAATCAGCCCCAGCATTTT.

Ten or more counts support this clonotype. The chain links TRBV30 to TRBJ2-5; a weak D match, TRBD1 (5 bases). Looked up from germline, CDR1 is GTSNPN and CDR2 is SVGIG (reference sequence). With 4 bases removed from V and 2 bases from J, the gap between germline ends came to 14 bases. The CDR3 runs 14 residues. Written as DNA, the CDR3 is TGTGCCTGGAATCCTAGACAGATTCAAGAGACCCAGTACTTC. Translation gives CAWNPRQIQETQYF.

This chain links TRBV2 with TRBJ2-2, with 12 nucleotides matching TRBD2. Germline-derived CDR1 and CDR2 are SNHLY and FYNNEI. The CDR3 is 15 amino acids. Trimming took 7 bases from V and 2 from J; bases not matched to a gene: 2. DNA of the CDR3: TGTGCCAGCATGACTAGCGGGGGAAACACCGGGGAGCTGTTTTTT. This encodes CASMTSGGNTGELFF.

Ten or more counts support this clonotype. CDR3: CASSDSAFKGWRNYNEQFF. CDR3 DNA: TGTGCCAGCAGTGACAGCGCCTTTAAGGGATGGCGGAACTACAATGAGCAGTTCTTC. The gene calls are TRBV6-1 and TRBJ2-1; D remains unclear. There are 19 residues in the CDR3. In germline, CDR1 is MNHNS, CDR2 SASEGT. V lost 3 bases, J lost 3 bases, and 24 bases lay in between.

In this sample, this clonotype turned up many times. The V and J genes are TRBV29-1 and TRBJ2-3; 15 positions agree with TRBD2. CDR3 length equals 16 residues. Germline V gives CDR1 SQVTM, CDR2 ANQGSEA. Trimming cost V 3 bases and J 4 bases; bases outside gene matches: 5. CDR3 region: CSVEGLAGGRADTQYF. CDR3 DNA: TGCAGCGTTGAGGGACTAGCGGGAGGACGGGCAGATACGCAGTATTTT.

This clonotype was seen at least ten times. The chain combines TRBV5-5 with TRBJ2-7, with TRBD1 identical over 8 bases. This CDR3 is 16 amino acids long. The germline V gene encodes CDR1 SGHKS and CDR2 YYEKEE (reference sequence). The ends lost 5 bases at V and 0 bases at J; junction bases unmatched: 10. The CDR3 region is CASRSPTGGISYEQYF. The CDR3 coding sequence is TGTGCCAGCAGGTCACCTACAGGGGGAATCTCCTACGAGCAGTACTTC.

This clonotype was picked up many times. The J gene is TRBJ1-5, the V gene TRBV7-8; D not resolved. The CDR3 extends over 14 amino acids. V lost 5 bases to trimming and J lost 1 base, with 9 bases between them. Germline CDR1 and CDR2: SGHVS and FQNEAQ. This CDR3 reads CASSDGRSNQPQHF. In DNA form, the CDR3 reads TGTGCCAGCAGCGACGGGCGCAGCAATCAGCCCCAGCATTTT.

This sequence joins TRBV6-2 or TRBV6-3 and TRBJ2-3; 9 bases line up with TRBD2. Germline lookup yields CDR1 MNHEY and CDR2 SVGEGT. The ends lost 6 bases at V and 2 bases at J; junction bases unmatched: 6. The CDR3 covers 15 residues. The CDR3 loop reads CASRLAGNPTDTQYF. The DNA for the CDR3 is TGTGCCAGCAGGCTAGCGGGGAATCCCACAGATACGCAGTATTTT.

This clonotype was counted ten times or more. The chain recombines TRBV11-2 with TRBJ2-2; D is possibly TRBD1 or TRBD2 (5 bases each). The CDR3 is 15 residues long. Trimming shortened V by 2 bases and J by 4 bases, and 11 bases separated the two germline ends. Germline V gene lookup returns CDR1 SGHAT and CDR2 FQNNGV. In DNA, the CDR3 is TGTGCCAGCAGCTTAATTTCGGGGCCCACCGGGGAGCTGTTTTTT. Translated: CASSLISGPTGELFF.